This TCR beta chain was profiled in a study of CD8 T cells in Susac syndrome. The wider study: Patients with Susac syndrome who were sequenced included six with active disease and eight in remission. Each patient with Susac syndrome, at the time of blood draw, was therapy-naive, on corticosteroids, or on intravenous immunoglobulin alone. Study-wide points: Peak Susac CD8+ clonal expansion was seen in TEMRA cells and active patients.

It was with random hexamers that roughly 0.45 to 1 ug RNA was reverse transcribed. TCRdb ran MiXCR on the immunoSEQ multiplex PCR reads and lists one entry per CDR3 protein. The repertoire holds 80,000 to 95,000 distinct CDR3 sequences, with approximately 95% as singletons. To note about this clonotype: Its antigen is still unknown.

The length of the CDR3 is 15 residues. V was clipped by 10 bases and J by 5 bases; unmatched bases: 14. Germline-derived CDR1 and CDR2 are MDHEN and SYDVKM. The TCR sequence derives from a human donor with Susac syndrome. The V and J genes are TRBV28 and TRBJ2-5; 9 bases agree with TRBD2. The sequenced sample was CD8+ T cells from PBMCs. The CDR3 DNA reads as TGTGCCACCTCCATAGCGGGAGTAGTGGTGGAGACCCAGTACTTC. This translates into CATSIAGVVVETQYF.